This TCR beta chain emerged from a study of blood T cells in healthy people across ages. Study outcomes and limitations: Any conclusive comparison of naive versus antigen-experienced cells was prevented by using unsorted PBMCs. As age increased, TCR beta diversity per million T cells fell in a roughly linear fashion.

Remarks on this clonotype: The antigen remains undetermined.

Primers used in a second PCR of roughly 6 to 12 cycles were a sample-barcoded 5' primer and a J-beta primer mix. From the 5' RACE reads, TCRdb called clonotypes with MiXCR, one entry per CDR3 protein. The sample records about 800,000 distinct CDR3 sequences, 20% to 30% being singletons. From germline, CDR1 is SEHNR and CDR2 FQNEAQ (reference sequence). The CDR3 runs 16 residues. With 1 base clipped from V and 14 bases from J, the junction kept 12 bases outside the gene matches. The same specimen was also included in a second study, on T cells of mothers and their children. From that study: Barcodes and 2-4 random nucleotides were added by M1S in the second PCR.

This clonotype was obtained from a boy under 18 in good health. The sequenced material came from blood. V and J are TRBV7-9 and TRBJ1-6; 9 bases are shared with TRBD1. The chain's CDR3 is CASSLDPGQGVRTLHF. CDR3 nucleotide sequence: TGTGCCAGCAGCTTAGACCCGGGACAGGGTGTTCGGACCCTCCACTTT.